One sample yielded the 27 T cell receptor beta chains listed below, sequenced in a study of T cell responses to AZD1222 COVID-19 vaccine. The data were produced by immunoSEQ multiplex PCR, yet TCRdb's version contains in-frame clones alone and is incomplete. The table includes 100,000 or so clones, approximately 90% detected once. Specimen: peripheral blood, collected on day 0 of AZD1222 vaccination. These receptors were obtained from an adult in good health.

The chain joins TRBV4-3 to TRBJ1-4; D possibly corresponds to TRBD1 (5 bases). The V gene's germline CDR1 is LGHNA and CDR2 YSLEER. There are 13 residues in the CDR3. Deletions cut 3 bases from V and 14 bases from J, with 16 bases between. This CDR3 reads CASSQEDRTSLFF. CDR3 sequence (DNA): TGCGCCAGCAGCCAGGAAGACAGAACCAGCCTGTTTTTT.

This chain connects TRBV6-4 to TRBJ2-4, with D perhaps TRBD1 (5 bases). CDR3 length: 13 residues. Trimming stripped 0 bases from V and 9 bases from J, with 9 bases between. Germline V CDR1 and CDR2: MRHNA, SNTAGT. CDR3 residues: CASSDSDKGIQYF. CDR3 sequence (DNA): TGTGCCAGCAGTGACTCGGACAAGGGCATTCAGTACTTC.

The rearrangement joins TRBV7-2 to TRBJ1-2; D is unclear. The CDR3 covers 15 residues. The V end was cut by 1 base, the J end by 5 bases, with 14 bases between. Looked up from germline, CDR1 is SGHTA and CDR2 is FQGNSA. For the CDR3, the DNA is TGTGCCAGCAGCTTAGTCCCCCCAGTCCATTATGGCTACACCTTC. Protein sequence: CASSLVPPVHYGYTF.

This rearrangement joins TRBV11-2 to TRBJ1-5; no reliable D call. CDR3 size: 14 residues. Per germline, CDR1 SGHAT and CDR2 FQNNGV. V was cut by 0 bases and J by 0 bases, with 3 bases left in between. The DNA of the CDR3 is TGTGCCAGCAGCTTAGAGGTTAGCAATCAGCCCCAGCATTTT. This codes for CASSLEVSNQPQHF.

The chain uses TRBV5-6 and TRBJ1-1; unclear D gene. Trimming took off 4 bases at V and 5 bases at J, with 18 bases between the two ends. The germline V gene has CDR1 SGHDT and CDR2 YYEEEE. CDR3 length: 15 amino acids. The CDR3 loop reads CASSPSGVLRTEAFF. DNA for the CDR3: TGTGCCAGCAGCCCTAGCGGGGTATTGCGAACTGAAGCTTTCTTT.

The chain couples TRBV28 to TRBJ1-4; the match to TRBD1 covers 8 bases. The CDR3 is made up of 15 amino acids. Trimming cost V 7 bases and J 8 bases; bases outside gene matches: 12. Per the germline V gene, CDR1 is MDHEN and CDR2 is SYDVKM. In DNA, the CDR3 is TGTGCCAGCAACCGTCAGGGGGCGGGGGGGGAAAAACTGTTTTTT. Translation: CASNRQGAGGEKLFF.

J is TRBJ2-3 and V is TRBV7-3; 8 bases are a match to TRBD2. Germline values: CDR1 SGHTA, CDR2 FQGTGA. CDR3 length equals 17 residues. V lost 2 bases to trimming and J lost 2 bases; unmatched junction nucleotides: 9. The CDR3 region has the DNA TGTGCCAGCAGCTTAGGCTTAGCGGGGACCTCCACAGATACGCAGTATTTT. Translating gives CASSLGLAGTSTDTQYF.

The chain has TRBV15 and TRBJ1-5; TRBD1 matches 9 bases. Germline V lookup: CDR1 LNHNV, CDR2 YYDKDF (reference sequence). The junction had 4 bases not matched to a gene; V was cut back by 5 bases and J by 2 bases. The CDR3 has 15 residues. CDR3 protein: CATSPGDRGNQPQHF. CDR3 in DNA: TGTGCCACCAGCCCTGGGGACAGGGGCAATCAGCCCCAGCATTTT.

This clone was picked up a small number of times. The chain recombines TRBV19 with TRBJ1-1, with D unresolved. Trimming left V 5 bases short and J 5 bases short, with 12 bases between. This CDR3 is 13 amino acids long. The germline V gene has CDR1 LNHDA and CDR2 SQIVND (reference sequence). CDR3 residues: CASSSYRDTEAFF. The CDR3, as DNA: TGTGCCAGTAGTTCATACAGAGATACTGAAGCTTTCTTT. The full variable domain, in which reference TRBV19 and TRBJ1-1 provide the parts outside the CDR3, is DGGITQSPKYLFRKEGQNVTLSCEQNLNHDAMYWYRQDPGQGLRLIYYSQIVNDFQKGDIAEGYSVSREKKESFPLTVTSAQKNPTAFYLCASSSYRDTEAFFGQGTRLTVV.

In DNA, the CDR3 is TGTGCCATCAGTGATGGGGGGAATGAAGCTTTCTTT. Its translation is CAISDGGNEAFF. J is TRBJ1-1 and V is TRBV10-3, with D maybe TRBD1 (5 bases). Per germline, CDR1 ENHRY and CDR2 SYGVKD. V shed 3 bases and J shed 7 bases, with 9 bases lying between them. The CDR3 covers 12 residues.

This chain connects TRBV21-1 to TRBJ1-2; the table gives TRBD1 as D, unverified against the DNA. TRBV21-1 represents a pseudogene. This CDR3 is built from 17 residues. This CDR3 is CASRPTGGGRANYGYTF. The CDR3 bases are TGTGCCAGCAGACCTACAGGGGGCGGGAGAGCTAACTATGGCTACACCTTC.

V and J are TRBV7-9 and TRBJ2-7, with D perhaps assigned TRBD1 or TRBD2 (5 bases each). Germline values: CDR1 SEHNR, CDR2 FQNEAQ (reference sequence). This CDR3 has 14 residues. Trimming shortened V by 4 bases and J by 3 bases, and 13 bases separated the two germline ends. The CDR3 protein is CASSSTGRNYEQYF. The CDR3 bases are TGTGCCAGCAGCTCCACGGGACGGAACTACGAGCAGTACTTC.

The V call is TRBV3-1 (or the pseudogene TRBV3-2), the J call TRBJ2-1; TRBD1 matches at 9 bases. CDR3 length equals 17 residues. Germline V gene data show CDR1 as LGHDT and CDR2 as YNNKEL (reference sequence). V dropped 0 bases and J dropped 8; count of bases not matched to a gene: 11. This CDR3 is CASSQDGTGTGLYEQFF. The CDR3 DNA follows: TGTGCCAGCAGCCAAGATGGGACCGGGACAGGGTTATATGAGCAGTTCTTC.

About this clone itself: Other DNA variants within this sample encode the same CDR3. The rearrangement links TRBV2 to TRBJ1-3; D remains ambiguous. CDR3 length: 12 amino acids. The germline V gene has CDR1 SNHLY and CDR2 FYNNEI. V was trimmed by 3 bases and J by 0 bases, leaving 0 bases between them. DNA of the CDR3: TGTGCCAGCAGTGACTCTGGAAACACCATATATTTT. It codes for CASSDSGNTIYF.

This clone has more than one count but fewer than ten. This chain uses TRBV9 with TRBJ2-3; TRBD2 matches at 8 bases. Losses at the gene ends were 0 bases for V and 6 bases for J; bases not matched to a gene: 3. Germline V lookup: CDR1 SGDLS, CDR2 YYNGEE. The CDR3 sequence is 14 residues long. The CDR3 DNA follows: TGTGCCAGCAGCGTAGATAGCGGGGTTGATACGCAGTATTTT. Amino acids: CASSVDSGVDTQYF.

The rearrangement uses TRBV6-4 and TRBJ2-1; 7 positions agree with TRBD2. Germline loops: CDR1 MRHNA, CDR2 SNTAGT. The V segment lost 0 bases and the J segment 8 bases; nucleotides outside the gene matches: 7. This CDR3 region has 15 residues. The CDR3 DNA follows: TGTGCCAGCAGTGACTCGGCTAGCAGCGGGGATGAGCAGTTCTTC. This encodes CASSDSASSGDEQFF.

This rearrangement joins TRBV27 to TRBJ1-5, with TRBD1 matching over 8 bases. CDR3 length: 15 residues. The V gene's germline CDR1 is MNHEY and CDR2 SMNVEV (reference sequence). V trimming: 5 bases; J trimming: 3 bases; junction bases outside the gene matches: 6. CDR3 DNA: TGTGCCAGCAGTAGACAGGGGCCCTTCAATCAGCCCCAGCATTTT. Translated: CASSRQGPFNQPQHF.

V and J are TRBV12-3 or TRBV12-4 and TRBJ2-2, with D perhaps given as TRBD1 or TRBD2 (6 bases each). Trimming left V 3 bases short and J 6 bases short, with 8 bases between. The CDR3 extends over 13 amino acids. The CDR3 here is CASSLGGPGELFF. In nucleotides, the CDR3 is TGTGCCAGCAGTTTGGGGGGCCCCGGGGAGCTGTTTTTT.

The rearrangement joins TRBV6-4 to TRBJ2-3; D is uncertain. V was shortened by 0 bases and J by 3 bases, with 13 bases between the two germline ends. Germline V lookup: CDR1 MRHNA, CDR2 SNTAGT. The CDR3 extends over 16 amino acids. For the CDR3, the DNA is TGTGCCAGCAGTGACTCTCCAGCAAGAGCTACAGATACGCAGTATTTT. Its translation is CASSDSPARATDTQYF.

The rearrangement uses TRBV12-3 or TRBV12-4 and TRBJ1-6; D not resolved. The CDR3 sequence is 13 residues long. V lost 2 bases to trimming and J lost 7 bases, with 6 bases between them. CDR3 nucleotide sequence: TGTGCCAGCAGTTTATTCGAGAATTCACCCCTCCACTTT. It translates to CASSLFENSPLHF.

The rearrangement uses TRBV2 and TRBJ1-5; D is possibly TRBD1 (5 bases). The V and J ends lost 6 bases and 0 bases respectively, with 12 bases between them. The CDR3 spans 15 residues. Germline loops: CDR1 SNHLY, CDR2 FYNNEI. CDR3 DNA: TGTGCCAGCAGGACGCAGGGTGTTAGCAATCAGCCCCAGCATTTT. The encoded protein is CASRTQGVSNQPQHF.

The chain couples TRBV6-5 to TRBJ1-2, with D maybe TRBD1 (5 bases). V gave up 0 bases and J gave up 7 bases, with 12 bases separating them. This CDR3 spans 14 amino acids. The germline gives CDR1 MNHEY, CDR2 SVGAGI. CDR3 loop: CASSYSKGGGGYTF. The CDR3 coding sequence is TGTGCCAGCAGTTACTCGAAGGGTGGGGGTGGCTACACCTTC.

The genes are TRBV5-1 and TRBJ2-5, with D perhaps TRBD2 (7 bases). Germline V CDR1 and CDR2: SGHRS, YFSETQ. CDR3 length: 16 residues. V was clipped by 4 bases and J by 2 bases, with 18 bases between them. CDR3 in amino acids: CASSRSLGGAQETQYF. The DNA of the CDR3 is TGCGCCAGCAGCAGGTCTTTAGGGGGGGCACAAGAGACCCAGTACTTC.

This sequence joins TRBV9 and TRBJ1-3, with D uncertain. Per the germline V gene, CDR1 is SGDLS and CDR2 is YYNGEE. Trimming shortened V by 0 bases and J by 4 bases, and 5 bases separated the two germline ends. The CDR3 is 13 amino acids. The CDR3: CASSVGLGNTIYF. The CDR3 DNA sequence: TGTGCCAGCAGCGTAGGTCTCGGAAACACCATATATTTT.

The rearrangement links TRBV4-1 to TRBJ1-2, with D uncertain. This CDR3 region has 16 residues. Looked up from germline, CDR1 is MGHRA and CDR2 is YSYEKL. The germline V and J ends were trimmed by 0 bases and 4 bases, with 15 bases remaining between them. The CDR3 DNA reads TGCGCCAGCAGCCAAGAAAGGCCGCTAAATTCCTATGGCTACACCTTC. Protein: CASSQERPLNSYGYTF.

V usage is TRBV6-5 and J usage is TRBJ1-1; the D is unclear. The CDR3 has 14 amino acids. V shed 7 bases and J shed 4 bases, with 16 bases lying between them. Germline V lookup: CDR1 MNHEY, CDR2 SVGAGI. The CDR3 loop is CASTLAPGATEAFF. CDR3 nucleotide sequence: TGTGCCAGCACCCTGGCGCCGGGTGCCACTGAAGCTTTCTTT.

V usage is TRBV2 and J usage is TRBJ2-7; 11 bases are shared with TRBD1. The CDR3 sequence is 13 residues long. V lost 6 bases to trimming and J lost 4 bases; unmatched junction nucleotides: 2. Germline V gene data show CDR1 as SNHLY and CDR2 as FYNNEI. CDR3 sequence: CASRGQGAYEQYF. The CDR3 nucleotides read TGTGCCAGCAGAGGACAGGGGGCTTACGAGCAGTACTTC.